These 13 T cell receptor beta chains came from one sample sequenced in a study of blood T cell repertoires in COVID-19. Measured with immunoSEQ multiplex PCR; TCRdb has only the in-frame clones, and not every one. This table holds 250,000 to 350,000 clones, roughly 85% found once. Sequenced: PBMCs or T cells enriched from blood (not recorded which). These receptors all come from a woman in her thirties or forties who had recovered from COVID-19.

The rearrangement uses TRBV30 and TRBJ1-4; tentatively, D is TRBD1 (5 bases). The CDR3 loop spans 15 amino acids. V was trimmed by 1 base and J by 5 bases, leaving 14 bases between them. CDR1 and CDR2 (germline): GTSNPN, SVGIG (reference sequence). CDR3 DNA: TGTGCCTGGAGTGAGGGGAGGACCGAAAATGAAAAACTGTTTTTT. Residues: CAWSEGRTENEKLFF.

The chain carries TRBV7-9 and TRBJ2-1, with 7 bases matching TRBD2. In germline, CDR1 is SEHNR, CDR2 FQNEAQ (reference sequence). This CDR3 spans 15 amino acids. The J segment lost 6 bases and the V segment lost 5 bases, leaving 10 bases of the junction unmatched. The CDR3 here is CASSHGQGGLNEQFF. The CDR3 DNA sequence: TGTGCCAGCAGCCATGGCCAGGGAGGGCTCAATGAGCAGTTCTTC.

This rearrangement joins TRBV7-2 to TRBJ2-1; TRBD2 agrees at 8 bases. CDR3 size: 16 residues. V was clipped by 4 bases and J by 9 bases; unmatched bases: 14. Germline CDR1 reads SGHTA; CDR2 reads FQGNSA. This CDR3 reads CASSSSGTRGRGEQFF. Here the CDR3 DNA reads TGTGCCAGCAGCTCCTCAGGGACTAGGGGTAGAGGTGAGCAGTTCTTC.

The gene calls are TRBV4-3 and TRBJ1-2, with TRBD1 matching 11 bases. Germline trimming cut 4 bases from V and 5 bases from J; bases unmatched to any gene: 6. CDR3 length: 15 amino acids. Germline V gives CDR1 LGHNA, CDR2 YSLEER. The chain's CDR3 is CASSPRGTGGYGYTF. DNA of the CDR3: TGCGCCAGCAGCCCTCGCGGGACAGGGGGATATGGCTACACCTTC.

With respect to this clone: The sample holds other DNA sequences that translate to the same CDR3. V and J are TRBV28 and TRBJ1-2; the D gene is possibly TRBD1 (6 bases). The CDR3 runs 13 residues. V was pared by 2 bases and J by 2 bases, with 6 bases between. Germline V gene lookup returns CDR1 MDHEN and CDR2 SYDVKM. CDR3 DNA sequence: TGTGCCAGCAGTTTAGGACAGAACTATGGCTACACCTTC. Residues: CASSLGQNYGYTF.

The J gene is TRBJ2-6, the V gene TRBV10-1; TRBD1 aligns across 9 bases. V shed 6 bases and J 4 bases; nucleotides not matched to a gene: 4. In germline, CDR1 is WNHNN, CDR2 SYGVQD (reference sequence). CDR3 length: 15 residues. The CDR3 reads CASSPGTGGANVLTF. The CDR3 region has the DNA TGCGCCAGCAGCCCCGGGACAGGGGGGGCCAACGTCCTGACTTTC.

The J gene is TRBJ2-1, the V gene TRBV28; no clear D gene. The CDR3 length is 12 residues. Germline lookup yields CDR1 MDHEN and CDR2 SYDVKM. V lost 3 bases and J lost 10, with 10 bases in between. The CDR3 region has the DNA TGTGCCAGCAGTTTCATAGCCTGGGAGCAGTTCTTC. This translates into CASSFIAWEQFF.

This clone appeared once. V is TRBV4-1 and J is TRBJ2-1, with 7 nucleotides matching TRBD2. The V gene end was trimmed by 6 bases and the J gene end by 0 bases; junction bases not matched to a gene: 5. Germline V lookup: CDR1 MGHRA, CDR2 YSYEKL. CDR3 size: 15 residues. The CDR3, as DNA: TGCGCCAGCAGTCCTAGCGGTAGCTCCTACAATGAGCAGTTCTTC. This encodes CASSPSGSSYNEQFF.

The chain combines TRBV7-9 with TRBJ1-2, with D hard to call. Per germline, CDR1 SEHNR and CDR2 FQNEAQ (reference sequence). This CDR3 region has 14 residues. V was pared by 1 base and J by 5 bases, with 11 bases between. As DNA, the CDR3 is TGTGCCAGCAGCTTAGATGGGAGTTGGTATGGCTACACCTTC. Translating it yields CASSLDGSWYGYTF.

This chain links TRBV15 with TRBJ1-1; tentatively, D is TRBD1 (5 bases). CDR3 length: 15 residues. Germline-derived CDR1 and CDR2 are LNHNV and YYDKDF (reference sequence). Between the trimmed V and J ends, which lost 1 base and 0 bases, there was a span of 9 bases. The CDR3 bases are TGTGCCACCAGCAGAGGTTGGGGGGTGAACACTGAAGCTTTCTTT. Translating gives CATSRGWGVNTEAFF.

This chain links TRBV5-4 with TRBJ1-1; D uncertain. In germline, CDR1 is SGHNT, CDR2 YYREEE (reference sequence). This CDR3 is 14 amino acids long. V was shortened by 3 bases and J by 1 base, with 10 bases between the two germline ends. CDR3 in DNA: TGTGCCAGCAGCTCCGTGGGCCCGAACACTGAAGCTTTCTTT. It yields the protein CASSSVGPNTEAFF.

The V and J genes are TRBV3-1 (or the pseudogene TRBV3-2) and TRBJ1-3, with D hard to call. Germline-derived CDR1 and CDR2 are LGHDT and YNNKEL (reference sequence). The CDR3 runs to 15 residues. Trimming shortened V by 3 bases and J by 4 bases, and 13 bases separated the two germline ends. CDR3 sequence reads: CASSQDPAGGNTIYF. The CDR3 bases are TGTGCCAGCAGCCAGGACCCCGCGGGCGGAAACACCATATATTTT.

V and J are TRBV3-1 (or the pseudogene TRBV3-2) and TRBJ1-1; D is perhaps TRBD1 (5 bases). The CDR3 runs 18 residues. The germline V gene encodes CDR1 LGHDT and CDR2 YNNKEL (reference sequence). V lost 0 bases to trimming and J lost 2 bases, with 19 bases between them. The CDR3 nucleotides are TGTGCCAGCAGCCAAGATCGGGGATCCGGGAGGGGAAACACTGAAGCTTTCTTT. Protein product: CASSQDRGSGRGNTEAFF.